The clone carrying this TCR beta chain appeared many times. No antigen is known for it. The sample belongs to a study of T-cell memory formation after mild COVID-19. Study results and limitations: Proof of SARS-CoV-2 specificity was absent for the second-wave clones that crested on day 37. Contracting clones, day 15 to 85, had balanced CD4/CD8, and later expanders favored CD4+.

TCRdb used MiXCR to reprocess the 5' RACE reads, holding one entry per CDR3 protein. The data hold tens of thousands of distinct CDR3 sequences, with roughly 7.4% observed a single time. This TCR came from an adult woman who had mild COVID-19 (a few samples of this study predate the infection). Cell type and time point are not known. The sample consisted of PBMCs or a T cell subset sorted from them (not recorded which).

CDR3: CASTYTAGSPSYEQYF. The CDR3 DNA follows: TGCGCCAGCACCTATACAGCGGGAAGCCCCTCCTACGAGCAGTACTTC. V is TRBV5-1 and J is TRBJ2-7; 7 nucleotides agree with TRBD2. Trimming at V came to 6 bases and at J to 0 bases, leaving 12 bases not matched to a gene. Germline-derived CDR1 and CDR2 are SGHRS and YFSETQ. The CDR3 is 16 amino acids.